A selection of T cell receptor beta chains follows, all from one sample in a study of cytomegalovirus exposure and HLA in healthy donors. Using immunoSEQ multiplex PCR, the repertoire was profiled, and TCRdb retains in-frame clones only, with some absent. This table has 130,000 to 150,000 clones, roughly four fifths appearing once. Sequenced input: PBMCs. The receptors originated from a man aged 25 to 45 in good health and CMV-seropositive. CDR3s include the opening cysteine and the closing phenylalanine or tryptophan. A D gene is named only where the DNA matches it firmly. Size is omitted from some rows. Given values are once, few, many or a class for expanded clones.

.,17,.,TRBV7-8,TRBJ1-2,CASSLGQGGGPNYGYTF,TGTGCCAGCAGCTTAGGGCAGGGTGGAGGGCCTAACTATGGCTACACCTTC
.,11,.,TRBV18,TRBJ2-1,CASSLPGEQFF,TGTGCCAGCTCTCTACCGGGTGAGCAGTTCTTC
TRBD1,13,.,TRBV19,TRBJ1-6,CASSTGGGSPLHF,TGTGCCAGTAGTACAGGGGGCGGGTCACCCCTCCACTTT
.,13,.,TRBV7-9,TRBJ1-5,CASSYSRNQPQHF,TGTGCCAGCAGCTACTCACGGAATCAGCCCCAGCATTTT
TRBD1,12,.,TRBV9,TRBJ1-1,CASSVEGARAFF,TGTGCCAGCAGCGTAGAGGGGGCGCGAGCTTTCTTT
TRBD2,14,.,TRBV27,TRBJ2-7,CASSSGTTPYEQYF,TGTGCCAGCAGCTCCGGGACTACCCCCTACGAGCAGTACTTC
.,12,.,TRBV29-1,TRBJ2-5,CSVSAQSYGQYF,TGCAGCGTTTCCGCCCAGTCGTATGGCCAGTACTTC
TRBD1,16,.,TRBV15,TRBJ1-2,CATSRDPLTGVYGYTF,TGTGCCACCAGCAGAGATCCATTGACAGGGGTCTATGGCTACACCTTC
.,18,few,TRBV30,TRBJ2-5,CAWSQPKRVALVQETQYF,TGTGCCTGGAGCCAACCAAAAAGGGTAGCGTTGGTACAAGAGACCCAGTACTTC
TRBD2,15,.,TRBV27,TRBJ2-1,CASSLAVGLANEQFF,TGTGCCAGCAGTTTGGCCGTGGGACTAGCCAATGAGCAGTTCTTC
TRBD1,15,once,TRBV9,TRBJ1-5,CASSGGQNSNQPQHF,TGTGCCAGCAGCGGGGGACAGAATAGCAATCAGCCCCAGCATTTT
TRBD1,15,.,TRBV6-1,TRBJ2-4,CASSEEGAGGNSQYF,TGTGCCAGCAGTGAAGAGGGGGCAGGGGGAAACAGTCAGTACTTC
TRBD1,12,.,TRBV27,TRBJ1-1,CASRQGHTEAFF,TGTGCCAGCAGACAGGGGCACACTGAAGCTTTCTTT
TRBD2,18,.,TRBV4-2,TRBJ2-1,CASSQERGAGGPFNEQFF,TGTGCCAGCAGCCAAGAAAGGGGAGCGGGAGGGCCATTCAATGAGCAGTTCTTC
.,18,.,TRBV4-3,TRBJ2-3,CASSQEPLPGLSTDTQYF,TGCGCCAGCAGCCAAGAGCCTCTCCCGGGACTGAGCACAGATACGCAGTATTTT
TRBD2,14,.,TRBV7-8,TRBJ2-3,CASSYQPGLGTQYF,TGTGCCAGCAGTTACCAACCGGGACTAGGGACGCAGTATTTT
.,15,.,TRBV9,TRBJ1-1,CASSVASSLNTEAFF,TGTGCCAGCAGCGTAGCAAGCTCTTTGAACACTGAAGCTTTCTTT
TRBD1,14,.,TRBV5-1,TRBJ1-5,CASSSGTGNQPQHF,TGCGCCAGCAGCTCCGGGACAGGTAATCAGCCCCAGCATTTT
TRBD1,14,.,TRBV30,TRBJ1-2,CAWTRNRGNYGYTF,TGTGCCTGGACTAGGAACAGGGGCAACTATGGCTACACCTTC
TRBD2,16,.,TRBV5-1,TRBJ2-3,CASSLDASGSTDTQYF,TGCGCCAGCAGCTTGGATGCTAGCGGGAGCACAGATACGCAGTATTTT
TRBD2,16,.,TRBV5-4,TRBJ2-3,CASSSLAGSSTDTQYF,TGTGCCAGCAGCTCCCTAGCGGGGTCGAGCACAGATACGCAGTATTTT
TRBD1,18,.,TRBV6-7,TRBJ2-7,CASSYPEPTGQGSYEQYF,TGTGCCAGCAGTTACCCCGAGCCTACGGGACAGGGCTCCTACGAGCAGTACTTC
.,14,.,TRBV27,TRBJ2-1,CASSSGSSYNEQFF,TGTGCCAGCAGTTCCGGTAGCTCCTACAATGAGCAGTTCTTC
.,16,.,TRBV28,TRBJ1-4,CASTTGLAGYNEKLFF,TGTGCCAGCACCACTGGACTCGCCGGGTATAATGAAAAACTGTTTTTT
.,15,.,TRBV28,TRBJ1-5,CATFQLGAVNQPQHF,TGTGCCACCTTTCAGTTAGGGGCAGTCAATCAGCCCCAGCATTTT
.,12,.,TRBV7-9,TRBJ1-6,CSSSQTTGPLHF,TGTTCCAGCAGCCAAACTACAGGACCCCTCCACTTT
TRBD2,16,.,TRBV2,TRBJ2-5,CASDGTSGGVQETQYF,TGTGCCAGCGACGGGACTAGCGGGGGGGTGCAAGAGACCCAGTACTTC
.,13,.,TRBV28,TRBJ1-4,CASSRDGGEKLFF,TGTGCCAGCAGCCGCGACGGGGGGGAAAAACTGTTTTTT
.,14,.,TRBV6-1,TRBJ2-7,CASSEIGAGVEQYF,TGTGCCAGCAGTGAAATTGGGGCAGGGGTCGAGCAGTACTTC
TRBD2,14,.,TRBV2,TRBJ2-1,CASIWTSGSNEQFF,TGTGCCAGCATTTGGACTAGCGGGTCCAATGAGCAGTTCTTC
TRBD1,16,.,TRBV5-4,TRBJ2-7,CASSGVAGQGAHEQYF,TGTGCCAGCAGCGGTGTGGCGGGACAGGGGGCCCACGAGCAGTACTTC
.,14,.,TRBV6-5,TRBJ1-3,CASSSGATRNTIYF,TGTGCCAGCAGCTCTGGGGCAACGAGAAACACCATATATTTT
TRBD1,18,few,TRBV4-3,TRBJ2-2,CASSQEAPTGEGTGELFF,TGCGCCAGCAGCCAAGAGGCCCCAACAGGGGAAGGCACCGGGGAGCTGTTTTTT
.,14,.,TRBV7-9,TRBJ1-3,CASSFTGVGNTIYF,TGTGCCAGCAGCTTTACCGGGGTAGGAAACACCATATATTTT
.,11,.,TRBV7-9,TRBJ2-5,CSSVRQETQYF,TGTTCCAGCGTCAGGCAAGAGACCCAGTACTTC
.,15,.,TRBV10-3,TRBJ2-7,CAISESQGGSYEQYF,TGTGCCATCAGTGAGTCCCAGGGTGGCTCCTACGAGCAGTACTTC
.,13,.,TRBV5-4,TRBJ2-1,CASSLGTPNEQFF,TGTGCCAGCAGCTTGGGGACTCCCAATGAGCAGTTCTTC
TRBD2,14,once,TRBV4-1,TRBJ2-1,CASSLGRAINEQFF,TGCGCCAGCAGCCTCGGGAGGGCCATCAATGAGCAGTTCTTC
.,14,.,TRBV18,TRBJ1-5,CASSPTEYYQPQHF,TGTGCCAGCTCCCCCACAGAGTACTATCAGCCCCAGCATTTT
TRBD2,16,.,TRBV7-9,TRBJ2-3,CSSSLASGGYPDTQYF,TGTTCCAGCAGCTTAGCTAGCGGGGGTTACCCAGATACGCAGTATTTT
TRBD2,17,.,TRBV10-3,TRBJ2-3,CAISENPSGSRADTQYF,TGTGCCATCAGTGAGAACCCTAGCGGCTCCAGGGCAGATACGCAGTATTTT
TRBD2,14,.,TRBV29-1,TRBJ2-7,CSVEDLAGGVEKYF,TGCAGCGTTGAAGACCTAGCGGGGGGGGTAGAGAAGTACTTC
TRBD2,14,few,TRBV29-1,TRBJ2-1,CSAVLAGVDNEQFF,TGCAGCGCTGTCTTAGCGGGAGTCGACAATGAGCAGTTCTTC
TRBD2,14,.,TRBV7-9,TRBJ2-5,CASSLLAAQETQYF,TGTGCCAGCAGCTTACTAGCGGCTCAAGAGACCCAGTACTTC
.,14,.,TRBV28,TRBJ1-2,CASSLGRRVYGYTF,TGTGCCAGCAGTTTAGGGAGACGGGTCTATGGCTACACCTTC
TRBD1,15,.,TRBV6-5,TRBJ1-1,CASSLYRGGKTEAFF,TGTGCCAGCAGTTTATACAGGGGAGGAAAGACTGAAGCTTTCTTT
TRBD2,18,few,TRBV28,TRBJ2-6,CASTDRLAGASGANVLTF,TGTGCCAGCACCGATAGACTAGCGGGGGCCTCTGGGGCCAACGTCCTGACTTTC
.,16,.,TRBV5-6,TRBJ2-5,CASSTEDYPGQETQYF,TGTGCCAGCAGCACTGAGGACTACCCGGGACAAGAGACCCAGTACTTC
.,16,.,TRBV30,TRBJ1-4,CAWSVRAVATNEKLFF,TGTGCCTGGAGTGTACGTGCAGTTGCAACTAATGAAAAACTGTTTTTT
.,15,few,TRBV29-1,TRBJ2-3,CSVEFSASKADTQYF,TGCAGCGTTGAGTTCTCGGCTAGCAAGGCAGATACGCAGTATTTT
.,15,.,TRBV2,TRBJ1-5,CASSEWGVVNQPQHF,TGTGCCAGCAGTGAGTGGGGGGTCGTCAATCAGCCCCAGCATTTT
TRBD1,17,once,TRBV27,TRBJ2-1,CASSYSPTGISYNEQFF,TGTGCCAGCAGTTACTCTCCGACAGGGATCTCCTACAATGAGCAGTTCTTC
TRBD1,15,.,TRBV15,TRBJ2-1,CATSSGDRGLDEQFF,TGTGCCACCAGCTCGGGGGACAGGGGCTTGGATGAGCAGTTCTTC
.,12,.,TRBV5-6,TRBJ2-1,CASRFSRDEQFF,TGTGCCAGCAGGTTCTCCCGGGATGAGCAGTTCTTC